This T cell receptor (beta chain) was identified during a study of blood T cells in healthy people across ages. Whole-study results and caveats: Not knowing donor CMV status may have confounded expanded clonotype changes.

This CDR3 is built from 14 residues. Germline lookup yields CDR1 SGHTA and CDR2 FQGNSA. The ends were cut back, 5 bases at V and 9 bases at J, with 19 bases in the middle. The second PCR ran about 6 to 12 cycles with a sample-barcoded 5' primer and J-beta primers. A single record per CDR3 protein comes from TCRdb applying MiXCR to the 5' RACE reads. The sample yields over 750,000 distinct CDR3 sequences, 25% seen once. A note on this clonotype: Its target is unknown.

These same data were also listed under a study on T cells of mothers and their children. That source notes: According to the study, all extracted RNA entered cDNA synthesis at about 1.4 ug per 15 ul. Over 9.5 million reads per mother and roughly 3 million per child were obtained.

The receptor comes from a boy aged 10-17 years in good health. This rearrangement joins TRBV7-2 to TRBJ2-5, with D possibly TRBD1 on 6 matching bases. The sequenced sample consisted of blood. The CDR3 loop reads CASSPLGPQGAQYF. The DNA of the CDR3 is TGTGCCAGCAGCCCCCTGGGGCCACAGGGCGCCCAGTACTTC. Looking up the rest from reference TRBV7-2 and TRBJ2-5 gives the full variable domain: GAGVSQSPSNKVTEKGKDVELRCDPISGHTALYWYRQSLGQGLEFLIYFQGNSAPDKSGLPSDRFSAERTGGSVSTLTIQRTQQEDSAVYLCASSPLGPQGAQYFGPGTRLLVL.